This is a list of T cell receptor beta chains from one sample in a study of blood T cells in healthy people across ages. Using its own MiXCR run on the 5' RACE reads, TCRdb lists one record per CDR3 protein. The sample includes 1.5 million to 2 million distinct CDR3 sequences, roughly 27% of them seen just once. The sequencing input was blood. The receptor source for this set is a woman younger than 45 in good health. Both conserved end residues are part of each CDR3. A D gene is named only where the DNA matches it firmly. For some rows the clone size is stated as once, few or many, or as a class when expanded; others skip it.

V,size,D,J,DNA,CDR3
TRBV4-1,many,TRBD1,TRBJ2-1,TGTGCCAGCAGTCTTACAGGGGGCGCTTACAATGAGCAGTTCTTC,CASSLTGGAYNEQFF
TRBV29-1,.,.,TRBJ1-5,TGCAGCGCCTTGGGGGTCGGTCAGCCCCAGCATTTT,CSALGVGQPQHF
TRBV5-1,many,.,TRBJ1-1,TGTGCCAGCAGTTTTGAAGGAAACACTGAAGCTTTCTTT,CASSFEGNTEAFF
TRBV7-2,.,TRBD1,TRBJ2-3,TGTGCCAGCAGCCGGACAGGGGGGGCGACGGGCACAGATACGCAGTATTTT,CASSRTGGATGTDTQYF
TRBV7-6,few,.,TRBJ2-7,TGTGCCCGCAGCTTAGTGGCAGGGGTCGGGCAGTACTTC,CARSLVAGVGQYF
TRBV7-2,many,.,TRBJ1-2,TGTGCCAGCAGCCCACGGGGAGGGAGGGCCAACTATGGCTACACCTTC,CASSPRGGRANYGYTF
TRBV15,.,.,TRBJ2-5,TGTGCCACCAGCAGAGGACGAGAGACCCAGTACTTC,CATSRGRETQYF
TRBV20-1,.,TRBD2,TRBJ2-4,TGCAGTGCTTCCTCCGGGACTAGCCTCCCATCGGAGCAGTACTTC,CSASSGTSLPSEQYF
TRBV29-1,many,.,TRBJ1-6,TGCAGCGTTTCCGAGACAGGAGCAGATTCACCCCTCCACTTT,CSVSETGADSPLHF
TRBV4-1,once,.,TRBJ2-5,TGCGCCAGCAGCCAAGAGGGAGCGGAAAGAGAGACCCAGTACTTC,CASSQEGAERETQYF
TRBV7-2,.,TRBD2,TRBJ2-1,TGTGCCAGCAGAAAGGGGTCGGGGGGATACAATGAGCAGTTCTTC,CASRKGSGGYNEQFF
TRBV6-6,.,.,TRBJ1-2,TGTGCCAGCAGTTCGACAGGCGTTCCAAACTATGGCTACACCTTC,CASSSTGVPNYGYTF
TRBV5-1,many,TRBD1,TRBJ2-5,TGCGCCAGCAGCGGTGGGACAGTGGATGGAGAGACCCAGTACTTC,CASSGGTVDGETQYF
TRBV28,many,TRBD2,TRBJ2-7,TGTGCCAGCAGCTTAACCCTGGGACTAGGGTACTTC,CASSLTLGLGYF